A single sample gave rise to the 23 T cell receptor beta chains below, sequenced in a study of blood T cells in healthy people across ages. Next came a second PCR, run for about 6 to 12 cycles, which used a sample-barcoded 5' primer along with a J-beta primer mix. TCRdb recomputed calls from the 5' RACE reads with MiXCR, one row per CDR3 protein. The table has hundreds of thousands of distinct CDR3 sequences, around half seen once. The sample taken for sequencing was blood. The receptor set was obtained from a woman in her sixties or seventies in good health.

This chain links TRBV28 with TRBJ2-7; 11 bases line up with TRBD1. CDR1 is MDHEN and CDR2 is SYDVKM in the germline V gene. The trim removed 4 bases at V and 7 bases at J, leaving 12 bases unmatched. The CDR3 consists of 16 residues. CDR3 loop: CASSYPKGQGGNEQYF. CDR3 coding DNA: TGTGCCAGCAGTTATCCCAAGGGACAGGGGGGGAATGAGCAGTACTTC. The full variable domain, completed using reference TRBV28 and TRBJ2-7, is DVKVTQSSRYLVKRTGEKVFLECVQDMDHENMFWYRQDPGLGLRLIYFSYDVKMKEKGDIPEGYSVSREKKERFSLILESASTNQTSMYLCASSYPKGQGGNEQYFGPGTRLTVT.

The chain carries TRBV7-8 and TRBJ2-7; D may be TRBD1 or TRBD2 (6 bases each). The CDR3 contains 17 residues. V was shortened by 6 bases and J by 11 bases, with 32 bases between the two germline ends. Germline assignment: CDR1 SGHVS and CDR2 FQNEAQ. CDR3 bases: TGTGCCAGCAGACCGACAGGATTCGATCGCCCTAGCGCTAGGAAGTACTTC. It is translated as CASRPTGFDRPSARKYF.

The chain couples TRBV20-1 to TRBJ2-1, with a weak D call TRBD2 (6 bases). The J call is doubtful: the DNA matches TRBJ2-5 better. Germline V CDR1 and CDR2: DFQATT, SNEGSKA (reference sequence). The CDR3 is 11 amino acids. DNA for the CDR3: TGCAGTGCTAGGCTAGCGGAGACCCAGTACTTC. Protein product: CSARLAETQYF.

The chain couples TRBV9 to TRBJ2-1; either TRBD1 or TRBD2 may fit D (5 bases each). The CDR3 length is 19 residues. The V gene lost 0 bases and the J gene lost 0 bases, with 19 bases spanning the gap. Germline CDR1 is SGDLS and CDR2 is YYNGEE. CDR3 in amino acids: CASSVGPIGWGSSYNEQFF. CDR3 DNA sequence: TGTGCCAGCAGCGTAGGCCCCATTGGCTGGGGGAGCTCCTACAATGAGCAGTTCTTC. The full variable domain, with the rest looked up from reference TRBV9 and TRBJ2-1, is DSGVTQTPKHLITATGQRVTLRCSPRSGDLSVYWYQQSLDQGLQFLIQYYNGEERAKGNILERFSAQQFPDLHSELNLSSLELGDSALYFCASSVGPIGWGSSYNEQFFGPGTRLTVL.

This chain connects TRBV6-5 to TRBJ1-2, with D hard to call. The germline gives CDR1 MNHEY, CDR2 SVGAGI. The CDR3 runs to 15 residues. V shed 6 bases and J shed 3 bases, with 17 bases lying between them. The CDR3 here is CASSRRSDGYYGYTF. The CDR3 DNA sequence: TGTGCCAGCAGCCGAAGATCCGACGGTTACTATGGCTACACCTTC.

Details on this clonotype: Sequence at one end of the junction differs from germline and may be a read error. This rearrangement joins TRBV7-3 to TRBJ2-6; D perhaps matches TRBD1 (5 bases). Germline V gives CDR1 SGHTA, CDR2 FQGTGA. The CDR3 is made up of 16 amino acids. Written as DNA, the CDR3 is TGTGCCAGCAGCTTAACACCGGGCTCTGGGGCCGACGTCCTGACTTTC. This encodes CASSLTPGSGADVLTF.

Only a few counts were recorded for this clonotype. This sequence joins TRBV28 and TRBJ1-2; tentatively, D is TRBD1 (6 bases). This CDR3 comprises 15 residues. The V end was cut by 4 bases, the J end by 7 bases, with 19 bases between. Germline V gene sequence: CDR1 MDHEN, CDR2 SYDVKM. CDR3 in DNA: TGTGCCAGCAGTTCACCAGGGACACCTGAGTTTGGCTACACCTTC. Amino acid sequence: CASSSPGTPEFGYTF.

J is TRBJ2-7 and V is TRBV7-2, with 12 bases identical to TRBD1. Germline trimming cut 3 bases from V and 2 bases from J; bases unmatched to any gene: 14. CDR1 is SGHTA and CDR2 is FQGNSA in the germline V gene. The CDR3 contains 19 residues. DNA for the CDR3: TGTGCCAGCAGCTTTAACCTTGGGACAGGGGGCGCCGTCACCTACGAGCAGTACTTC. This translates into CASSFNLGTGGAVTYEQYF.

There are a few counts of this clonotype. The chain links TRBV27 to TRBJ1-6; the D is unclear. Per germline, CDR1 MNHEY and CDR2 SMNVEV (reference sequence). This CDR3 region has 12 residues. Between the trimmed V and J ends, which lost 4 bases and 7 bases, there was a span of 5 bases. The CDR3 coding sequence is TGTGCCAGCAGTTCGACGAATTCACCCCTCCACTTT. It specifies CASSSTNSPLHF.

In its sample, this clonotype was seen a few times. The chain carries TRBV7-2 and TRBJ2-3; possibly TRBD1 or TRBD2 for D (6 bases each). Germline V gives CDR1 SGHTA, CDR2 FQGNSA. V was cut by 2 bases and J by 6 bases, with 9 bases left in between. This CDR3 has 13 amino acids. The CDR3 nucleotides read TGTGCCAGCAGCTTAAAAGGGGGGGATACGCAGTATTTT. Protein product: CASSLKGGDTQYF.

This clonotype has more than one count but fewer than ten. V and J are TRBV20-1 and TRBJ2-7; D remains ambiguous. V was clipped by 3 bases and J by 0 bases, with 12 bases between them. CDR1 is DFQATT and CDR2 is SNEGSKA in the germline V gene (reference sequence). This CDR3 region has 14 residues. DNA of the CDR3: TGCAGTGCTAGCACAGTATTTATCTCCTACGAGCAGTACTTC. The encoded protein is CSASTVFISYEQYF.

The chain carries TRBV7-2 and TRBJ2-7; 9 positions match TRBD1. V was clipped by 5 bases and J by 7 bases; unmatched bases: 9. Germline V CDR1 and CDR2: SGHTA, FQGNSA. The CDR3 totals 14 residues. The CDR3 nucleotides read TGTGCCAGCAGCCGGACAGGGGCTTACAATGAGCAGTACTTC. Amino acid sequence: CASSRTGAYNEQYF.

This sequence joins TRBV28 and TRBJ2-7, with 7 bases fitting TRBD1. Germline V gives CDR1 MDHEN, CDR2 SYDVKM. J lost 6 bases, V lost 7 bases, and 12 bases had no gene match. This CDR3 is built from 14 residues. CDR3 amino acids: CASKKTTGTAEQYF. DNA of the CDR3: TGTGCCAGCAAAAAAACTACAGGGACAGCCGAGCAGTACTTC.

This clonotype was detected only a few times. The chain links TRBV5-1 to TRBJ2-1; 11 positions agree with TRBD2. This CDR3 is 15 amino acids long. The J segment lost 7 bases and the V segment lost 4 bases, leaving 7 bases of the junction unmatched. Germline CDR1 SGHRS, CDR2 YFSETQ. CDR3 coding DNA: TGCGCCAGCAGCGTTAGCGGGACTAGCGGTAATGAGCAGTTCTTC. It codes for CASSVSGTSGNEQFF. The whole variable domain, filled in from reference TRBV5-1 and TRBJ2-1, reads KAGVTQTPRYLIKTRGQQVTLSCSPISGHRSVSWYQQTPGQGLQFLFEYFSETQRNKGNFPGRFSGRQFSNSRSEMNVSTLELGDSALYLCASSVSGTSGNEQFFGPGTRLTVL.

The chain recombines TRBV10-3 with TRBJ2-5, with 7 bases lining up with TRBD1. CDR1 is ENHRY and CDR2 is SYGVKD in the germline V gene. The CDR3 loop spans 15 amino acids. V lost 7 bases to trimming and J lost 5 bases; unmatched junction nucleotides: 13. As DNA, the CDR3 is TGTGCCATCACTTCCGAAGGGGGCTCTTGGGAGACCCAGTACTTC. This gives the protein CAITSEGGSWETQYF.

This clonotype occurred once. CDR3 residues: CASSQGVMGGELFF. The CDR3 coding sequence is TGTGCCAGCAGCCAGGGGGTTATGGGCGGGGAGCTGTTTTTT. The chain links TRBV3-1 to TRBJ2-2; D tentatively reads TRBD1 or TRBD2 (5 bases each). This CDR3 has 14 amino acids. Trimming removed 3 bases from V and 7 bases from J, with 12 bases in between. Per germline, CDR1 LGHDT and CDR2 YNNKEL (reference sequence).

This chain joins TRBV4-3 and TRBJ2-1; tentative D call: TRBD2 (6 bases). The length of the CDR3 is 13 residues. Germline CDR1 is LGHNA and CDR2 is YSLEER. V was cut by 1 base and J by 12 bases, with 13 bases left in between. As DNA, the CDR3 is TGCGCCAGCAGCCAAGGCGGGGAGACTCGGCAGTTCTTC. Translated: CASSQGGETRQFF.

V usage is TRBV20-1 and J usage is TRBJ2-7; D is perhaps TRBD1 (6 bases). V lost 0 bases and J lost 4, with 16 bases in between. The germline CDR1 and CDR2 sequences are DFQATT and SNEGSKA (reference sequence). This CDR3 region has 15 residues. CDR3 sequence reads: CSARDLRGSGYEQYF. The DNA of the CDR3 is TGCAGTGCTAGAGACCTCAGGGGATCAGGTTACGAGCAGTACTTC.

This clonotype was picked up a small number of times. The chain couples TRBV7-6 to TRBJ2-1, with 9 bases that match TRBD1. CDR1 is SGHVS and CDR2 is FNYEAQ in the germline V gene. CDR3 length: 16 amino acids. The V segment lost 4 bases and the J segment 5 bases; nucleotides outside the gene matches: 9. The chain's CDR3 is CASSSTGTGLDNEQFF. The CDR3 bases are TGTGCCAGCAGCTCTACTGGGACAGGGTTGGACAATGAGCAGTTCTTC.

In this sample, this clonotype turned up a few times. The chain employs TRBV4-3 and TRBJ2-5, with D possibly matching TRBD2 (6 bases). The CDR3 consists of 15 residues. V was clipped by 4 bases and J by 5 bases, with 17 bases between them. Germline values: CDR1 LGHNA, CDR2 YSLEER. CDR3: CASSLTRRGQETQYF. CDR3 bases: TGCGCCAGCAGCCTCACTAGGCGGGGCCAGGAGACCCAGTACTTC.

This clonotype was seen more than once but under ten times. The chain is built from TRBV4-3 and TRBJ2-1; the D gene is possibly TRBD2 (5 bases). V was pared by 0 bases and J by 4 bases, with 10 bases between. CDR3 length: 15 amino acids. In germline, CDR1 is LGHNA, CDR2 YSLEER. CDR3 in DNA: TGCGCCAGCAGCCAAGATCACGGGGTTTACAATGAGCAGTTCTTC. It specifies CASSQDHGVYNEQFF.

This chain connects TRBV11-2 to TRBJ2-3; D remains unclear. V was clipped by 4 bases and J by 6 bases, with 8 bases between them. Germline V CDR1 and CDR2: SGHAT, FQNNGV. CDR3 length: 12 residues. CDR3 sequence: CASSSLDDTQYF. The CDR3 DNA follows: TGTGCCAGCAGCTCCCTGGACGATACGCAGTATTTT.

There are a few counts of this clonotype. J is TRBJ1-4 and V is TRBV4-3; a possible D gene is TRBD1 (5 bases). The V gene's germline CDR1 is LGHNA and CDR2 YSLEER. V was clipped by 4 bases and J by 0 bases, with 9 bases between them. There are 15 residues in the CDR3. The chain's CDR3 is CASSPGDATNEKLFF. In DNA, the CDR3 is TGCGCCAGCAGCCCGGGGGATGCAACTAATGAAAAACTGTTTTTT.